These 10 T cell receptor beta chains share one sample of origin, sequenced in a study of lymphopenia after photon versus proton radiotherapy. Clones were sequenced by immunoSEQ multiplex PCR, and TCRdb holds only the in-frame ones, with some missing. This table holds 150,000 to 200,000 clones, approximately 86% found once. The source material was peripheral blood, sampled from a patient treated with photon-based radiotherapy. The receptors were gathered from a man aged 45 to 65 with gastric cancer.

J is TRBJ1-3 and V is TRBV28; no clear D. Per the germline V gene, CDR1 is MDHEN and CDR2 is SYDVKM. The V gene lost 2 bases and the J gene lost 4 bases, with 9 bases spanning the gap. The CDR3 is made up of 14 amino acids. The CDR3 sequence is CASSLVGGGNTIYF. The CDR3 nucleotides read TGTGCCAGCAGTTTAGTGGGCGGCGGAAACACCATATATTTT.

This CDR3 reads CASSGQDYGYTF. CDR3 bases: TGTGCCAGCAGTGGGCAGGACTATGGCTACACCTTC. V is TRBV28 and J is TRBJ1-2; no definite D call. V lost 5 bases, J lost 3 bases, and 7 bases lay in between. CDR3 length: 12 amino acids. CDR1 is MDHEN, CDR2 SYDVKM, per germline.

This clone was recorded only once. J is TRBJ2-7 and V is TRBV9; the D call may be TRBD1 or TRBD2 (5 bases each). This CDR3 spans 13 amino acids. V was cut by 3 bases and J by 2 bases, with 9 bases left in between. Germline assignment: CDR1 SGDLS and CDR2 YYNGEE. The CDR3 sequence is CASSAGPAYEQYF. Here the CDR3 DNA reads TGTGCCAGCAGCGCGGGACCGGCCTACGAGCAGTACTTC.

The chain employs TRBV29-1 and TRBJ2-4; 11 bases line up with TRBD2. The length of the CDR3 is 15 residues. J gave up 1 base and V 5 bases, and 4 bases lay outside the gene matches. CDR1 is SQVTM, CDR2 ANQGSEA, per germline. This CDR3 reads CSVLLAGDAKNIQYF. DNA for the CDR3: TGCAGCGTTCTACTAGCGGGAGATGCCAAAAACATTCAGTACTTC. Complete variable domain (other parts from reference TRBV29-1 and TRBJ2-4): SAVISQKPSRDICQRGTSLTIQCQVDSQVTMMFWYRQQPGQSLTLIATANQGSEATYESGFVIDKFPISRPNLTFSTLTVSNMSPEDSSIYLCSVLLAGDAKNIQYFGAGTRLSVL.

This rearrangement joins TRBV2 to TRBJ1-4, with D unclear. The V and J ends lost 10 bases and 8 bases respectively, with 17 bases between them. The CDR3 is 13 residues long. Germline V gives CDR1 SNHLY, CDR2 FYNNEI. The CDR3 sequence is CATGAGLNEKLFF. As DNA, the CDR3 is TGTGCCACCGGTGCCGGGTTGAACGAAAAACTGTTTTTT.

This chain joins TRBV4-1 and TRBJ1-2; D not certain. The CDR3 is 16 residues long. CDR1 and CDR2 (germline): MGHRA, YSYEKL. V lost 0 bases and J lost 2, with 13 bases in between. The CDR3 loop reads CASSQDRGRMNYGYTF. In DNA form, the CDR3 reads TGCGCCAGCAGCCAAGATCGTGGGCGCATGAACTATGGCTACACCTTC.

The CDR3 loop reads CASSLRGLSTDSGNTIYF. The CDR3 bases are TGTGCCAGCAGTTTACGTGGGTTATCAACTGACTCTGGAAACACCATATATTTT. The V and J genes are TRBV28 and TRBJ1-3, with unresolved D. CDR1 is MDHEN, CDR2 SYDVKM, per germline. The CDR3 runs to 18 residues. Between the trimmed V and J ends, which lost 2 bases and 0 bases, there was a span of 17 bases.

V gene TRBV19 combines with J gene TRBJ2-7, with TRBD1 matching over 8 bases. Germline V gene data show CDR1 as LNHDA and CDR2 as SQIVND (reference sequence). The CDR3 extends over 16 amino acids. Trimming removed 5 bases from V and 2 bases from J; junction bases left unmatched: 11. CDR3 protein: CASSARIGQGTYEQYF. The CDR3 DNA reads TGTGCCAGTAGTGCTCGGATAGGACAGGGAACCTACGAGCAGTACTTC.

The CDR3 DNA is TGCGCCAGCAGCCAAGAAGCGGGAGGGCTCACCTACGAGCAGTACTTC. It encodes CASSQEAGGLTYEQYF. This chain links TRBV4-3 with TRBJ2-7; 10 positions agree with TRBD2. Germline V gene sequence: CDR1 LGHNA, CDR2 YSLEER. V was clipped by 0 bases and J by 2 bases; unmatched bases: 4. This CDR3 comprises 16 residues.

The chain joins TRBV18 to TRBJ2-3; D may correspond to TRBD1 or TRBD2 (6 bases each). CDR3 length: 15 amino acids. The germline V and J ends were trimmed by 5 bases and 0 bases, with 12 bases remaining between them. The germline gives CDR1 KGHSH, CDR2 LQKENI. CDR3 DNA sequence: TGTGCCAGCTCAGATCCGGGGGCGAGCACAGATACGCAGTATTTT. It translates to CASSDPGASTDTQYF.